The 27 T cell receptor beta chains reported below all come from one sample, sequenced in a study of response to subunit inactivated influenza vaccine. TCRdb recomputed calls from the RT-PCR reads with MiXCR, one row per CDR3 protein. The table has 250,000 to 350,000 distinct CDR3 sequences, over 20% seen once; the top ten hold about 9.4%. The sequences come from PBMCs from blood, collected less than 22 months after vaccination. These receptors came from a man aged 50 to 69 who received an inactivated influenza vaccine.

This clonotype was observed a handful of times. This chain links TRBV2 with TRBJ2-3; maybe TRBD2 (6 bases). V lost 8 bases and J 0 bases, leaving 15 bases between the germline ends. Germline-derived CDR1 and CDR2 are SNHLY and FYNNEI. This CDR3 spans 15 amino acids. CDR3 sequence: CASETGSFSTDTQYF. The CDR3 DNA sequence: TGTGCCAGCGAAACCGGGAGTTTTAGCACAGATACGCAGTATTTT.

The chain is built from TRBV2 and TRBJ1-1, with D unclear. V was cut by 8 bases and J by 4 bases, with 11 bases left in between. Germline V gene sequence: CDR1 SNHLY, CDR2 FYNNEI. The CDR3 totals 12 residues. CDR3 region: CASSRVVTEAFF. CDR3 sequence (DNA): TGTGCCAGCTCTCGGGTTGTCACTGAAGCTTTCTTT. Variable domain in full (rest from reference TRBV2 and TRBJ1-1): EPEVTQTPSHQVTQMGQEVILRCVPISNHLYFYWYRQILGQKVEFLVSFYNNEISEKSEIFDDQFSVERPDGSNFTLKIRSTKLEDSAMYFCASSRVVTEAFFGQGTRLTVV.

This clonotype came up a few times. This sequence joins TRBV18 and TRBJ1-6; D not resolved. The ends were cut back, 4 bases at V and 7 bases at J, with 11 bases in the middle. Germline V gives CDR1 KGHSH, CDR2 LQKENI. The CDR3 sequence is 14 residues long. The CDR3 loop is CASSREAGNSPLHF. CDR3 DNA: TGTGCCAGCTCACGAGAGGCGGGGAATTCACCCCTCCACTTT.

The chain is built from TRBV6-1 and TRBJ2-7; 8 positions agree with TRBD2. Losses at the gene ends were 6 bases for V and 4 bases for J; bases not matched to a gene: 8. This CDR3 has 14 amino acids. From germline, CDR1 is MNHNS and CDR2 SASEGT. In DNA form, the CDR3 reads TGTGCCAGCAGATCCGGGACTAGACCATACGAGCAGTACTTC. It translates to CASRSGTRPYEQYF.

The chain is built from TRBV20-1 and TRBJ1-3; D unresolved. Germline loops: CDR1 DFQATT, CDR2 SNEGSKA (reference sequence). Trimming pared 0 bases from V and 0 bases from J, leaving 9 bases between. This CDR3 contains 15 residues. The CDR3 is CSAREDGFSGNTIYF. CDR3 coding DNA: TGCAGTGCTAGAGAAGACGGATTCTCTGGAAACACCATATATTTT.

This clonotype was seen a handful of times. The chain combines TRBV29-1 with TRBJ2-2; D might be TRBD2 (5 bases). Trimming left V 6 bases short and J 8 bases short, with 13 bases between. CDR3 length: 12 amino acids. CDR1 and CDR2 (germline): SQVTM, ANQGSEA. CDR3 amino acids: CSVPSHSGELFF. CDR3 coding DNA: TGCAGCGTACCTAGCCACTCAGGGGAGCTGTTTTTT.

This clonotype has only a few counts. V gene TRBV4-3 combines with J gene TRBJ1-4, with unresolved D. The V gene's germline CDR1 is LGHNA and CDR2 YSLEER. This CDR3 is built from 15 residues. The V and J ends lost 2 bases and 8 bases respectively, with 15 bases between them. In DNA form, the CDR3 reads TGCGCCAGCAGCCAATGGACGGGCGTCTCGGAAAAACTGTTTTTT. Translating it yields CASSQWTGVSEKLFF.

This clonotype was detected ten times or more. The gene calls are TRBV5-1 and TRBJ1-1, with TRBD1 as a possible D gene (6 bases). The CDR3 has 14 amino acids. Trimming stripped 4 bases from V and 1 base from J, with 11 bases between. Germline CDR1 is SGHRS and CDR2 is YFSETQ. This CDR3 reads CASSTQGANTEAFF. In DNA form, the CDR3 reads TGCGCCAGCAGCACACAGGGCGCGAACACTGAAGCTTTCTTT.

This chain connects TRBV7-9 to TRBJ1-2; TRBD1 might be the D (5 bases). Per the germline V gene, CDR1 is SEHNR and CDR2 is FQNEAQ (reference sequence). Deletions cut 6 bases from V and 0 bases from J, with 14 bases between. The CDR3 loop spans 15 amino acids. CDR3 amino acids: CASSFPRDANYGYTF. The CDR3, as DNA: TGTGCCAGCAGTTTTCCCCGGGACGCTAACTATGGCTACACCTTC.

CDR3 region: CSAGRQTGSFSSPLHF. CDR3 DNA: TGCAGTGCTGGAAGACAGACAGGGTCTTTTAGTTCACCCCTCCACTTT. The chain carries TRBV20-1 and TRBJ1-6; 7 bases line up with TRBD1. The V gene's germline CDR1 is DFQATT and CDR2 SNEGSKA (reference sequence). With 5 bases clipped from V and 9 bases from J, the junction kept 16 bases outside the gene matches. The CDR3 covers 16 residues.

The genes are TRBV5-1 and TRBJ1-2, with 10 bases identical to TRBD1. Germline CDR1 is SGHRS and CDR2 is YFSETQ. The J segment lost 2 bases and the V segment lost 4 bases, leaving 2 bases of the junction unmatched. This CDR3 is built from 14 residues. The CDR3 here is CASSPDRGNYGYTF. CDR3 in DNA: TGCGCCAGCAGCCCGGACAGGGGGAACTATGGCTACACCTTC.

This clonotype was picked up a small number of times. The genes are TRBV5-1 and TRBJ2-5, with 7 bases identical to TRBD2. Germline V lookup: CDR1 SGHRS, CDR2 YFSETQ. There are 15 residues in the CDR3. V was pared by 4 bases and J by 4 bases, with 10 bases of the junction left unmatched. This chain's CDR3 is CASSRGAGRGETQYF. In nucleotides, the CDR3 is TGCGCCAGCAGCCGGGGAGCGGGAAGGGGAGAGACCCAGTACTTC. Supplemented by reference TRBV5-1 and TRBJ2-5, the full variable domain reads KAGVTQTPRYLIKTRGQQVTLSCSPISGHRSVSWYQQTPGQGLQFLFEYFSETQRNKGNFPGRFSGRQFSNSRSEMNVSTLELGDSALYLCASSRGAGRGETQYFGPGTRLLVL.

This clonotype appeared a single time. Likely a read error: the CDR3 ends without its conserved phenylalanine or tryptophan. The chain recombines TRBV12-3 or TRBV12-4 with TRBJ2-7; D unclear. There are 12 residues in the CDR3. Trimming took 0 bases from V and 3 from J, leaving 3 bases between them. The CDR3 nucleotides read TGTGCCAGCAGTTTAGCAGTCTACGAGCAGTACTCC. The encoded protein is CASSLAVYEQYS.

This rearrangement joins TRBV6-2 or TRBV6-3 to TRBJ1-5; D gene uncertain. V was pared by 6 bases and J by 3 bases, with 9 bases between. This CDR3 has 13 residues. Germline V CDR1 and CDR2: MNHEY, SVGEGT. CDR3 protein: CASSNTPNQPQHF. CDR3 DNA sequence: TGTGCCAGCAGCAACACGCCCAATCAGCCCCAGCATTTT.

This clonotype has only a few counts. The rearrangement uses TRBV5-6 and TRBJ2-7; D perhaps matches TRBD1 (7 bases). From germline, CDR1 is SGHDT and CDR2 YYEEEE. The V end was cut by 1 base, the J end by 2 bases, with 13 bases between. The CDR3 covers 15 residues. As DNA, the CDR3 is TGTGCCAGCAGCTTGAGACAGGGAGGTGCCTACGAGCAGTACTTC. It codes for CASSLRQGGAYEQYF. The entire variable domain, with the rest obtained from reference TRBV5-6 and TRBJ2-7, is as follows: DAGVTQSPTHLIKTRGQQVTLRCSPKSGHDTVSWYQQALGQGPQFIFQYYEEEERQRGNFPDRFSGHQFPNYSSELNVNALLLGDSALYLCASSLRQGGAYEQYFGPGTRLTVT.

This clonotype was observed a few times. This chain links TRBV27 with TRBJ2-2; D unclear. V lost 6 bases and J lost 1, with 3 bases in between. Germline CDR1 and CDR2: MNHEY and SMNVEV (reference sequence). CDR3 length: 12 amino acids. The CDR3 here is CASRLNTGELFF. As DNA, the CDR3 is TGTGCCAGCAGATTGAACACCGGGGAGCTGTTTTTT.

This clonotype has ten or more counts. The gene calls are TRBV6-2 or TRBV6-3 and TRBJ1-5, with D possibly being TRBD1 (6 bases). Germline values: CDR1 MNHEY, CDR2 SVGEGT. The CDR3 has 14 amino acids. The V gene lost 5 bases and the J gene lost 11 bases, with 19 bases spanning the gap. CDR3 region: CASSERQASGTQHF. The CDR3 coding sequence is TGTGCCAGCAGTGAACGACAGGCGAGTGGGACCCAGCATTTT.

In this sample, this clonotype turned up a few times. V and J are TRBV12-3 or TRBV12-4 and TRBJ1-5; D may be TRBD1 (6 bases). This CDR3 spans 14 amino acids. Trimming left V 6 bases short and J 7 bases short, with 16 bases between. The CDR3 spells CASRGSGRGQPQHF. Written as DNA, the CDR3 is TGTGCCAGCAGGGGTTCAGGGAGGGGGCAGCCCCAGCATTTT.

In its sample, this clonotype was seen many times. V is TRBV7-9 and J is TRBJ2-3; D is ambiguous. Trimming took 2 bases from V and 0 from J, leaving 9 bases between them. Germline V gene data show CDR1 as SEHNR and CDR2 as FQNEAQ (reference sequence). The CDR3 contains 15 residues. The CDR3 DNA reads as TGTGCCAGCAGCTTACTAGGATTGAGCACAGATACGCAGTATTTT. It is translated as CASSLLGLSTDTQYF.

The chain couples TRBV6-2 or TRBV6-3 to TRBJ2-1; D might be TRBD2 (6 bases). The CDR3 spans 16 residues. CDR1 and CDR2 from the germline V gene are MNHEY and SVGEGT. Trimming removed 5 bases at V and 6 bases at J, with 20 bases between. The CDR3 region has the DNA TGTGCCAGCAGTCAGATCGGGACTGTGGGTAGCAATGAGCAGTTCTTC. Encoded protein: CASSQIGTVGSNEQFF.

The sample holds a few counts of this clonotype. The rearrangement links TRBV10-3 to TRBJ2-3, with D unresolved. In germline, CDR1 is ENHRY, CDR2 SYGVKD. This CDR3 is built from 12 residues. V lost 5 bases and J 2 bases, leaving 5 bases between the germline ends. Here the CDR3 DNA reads TGTGCCATCAGTCCATACACAGATACGCAGTATTTT. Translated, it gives CAISPYTDTQYF.

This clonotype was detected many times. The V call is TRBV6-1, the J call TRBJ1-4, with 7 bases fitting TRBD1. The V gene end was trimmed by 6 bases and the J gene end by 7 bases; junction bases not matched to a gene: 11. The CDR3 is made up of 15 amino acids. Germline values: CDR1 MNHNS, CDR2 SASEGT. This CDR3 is CASRPTGLPSEKLFF. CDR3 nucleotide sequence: TGTGCCAGCAGGCCGACAGGGCTTCCGAGTGAAAAACTGTTTTTT.

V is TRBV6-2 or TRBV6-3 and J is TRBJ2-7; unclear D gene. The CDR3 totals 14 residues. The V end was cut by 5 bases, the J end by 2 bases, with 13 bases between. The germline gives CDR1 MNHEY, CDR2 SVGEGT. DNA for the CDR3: TGTGCCAGCAGTCTGTTGGGGTTTACCTACGAGCAGTACTTC. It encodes CASSLLGFTYEQYF.

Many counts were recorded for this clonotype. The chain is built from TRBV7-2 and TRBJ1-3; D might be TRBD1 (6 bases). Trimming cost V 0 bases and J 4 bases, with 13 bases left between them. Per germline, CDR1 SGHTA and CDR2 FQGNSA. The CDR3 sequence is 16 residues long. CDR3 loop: CASSLARGGTGNTIYF. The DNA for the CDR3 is TGTGCCAGCAGCTTAGCGCGGGGAGGGACAGGAAACACCATATATTTT.

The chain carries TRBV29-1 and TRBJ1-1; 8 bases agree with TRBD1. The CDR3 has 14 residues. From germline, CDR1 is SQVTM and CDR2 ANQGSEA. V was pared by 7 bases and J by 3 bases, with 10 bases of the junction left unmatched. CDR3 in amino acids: CSATTGASDTEAFF. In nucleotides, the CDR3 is TGCAGCGCCACGACAGGGGCTTCGGACACTGAAGCTTTCTTT. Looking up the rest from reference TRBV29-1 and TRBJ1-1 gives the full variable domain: SAVISQKPSRDICQRGTSLTIQCQVDSQVTMMFWYRQQPGQSLTLIATANQGSEATYESGFVIDKFPISRPNLTFSTLTVSNMSPEDSSIYLCSATTGASDTEAFFGQGTRLTVV.

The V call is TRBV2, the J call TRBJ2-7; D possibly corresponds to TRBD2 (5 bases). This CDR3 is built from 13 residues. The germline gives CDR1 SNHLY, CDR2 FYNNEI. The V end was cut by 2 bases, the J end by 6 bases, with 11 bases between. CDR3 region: CASSEIGEIEQYF. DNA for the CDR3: TGTGCCAGCAGTGAAATTGGGGAGATCGAGCAGTACTTC.

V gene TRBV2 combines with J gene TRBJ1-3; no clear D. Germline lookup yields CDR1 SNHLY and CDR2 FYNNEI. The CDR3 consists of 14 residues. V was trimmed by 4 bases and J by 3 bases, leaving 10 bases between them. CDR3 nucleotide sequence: TGTGCCAGCAGTGGGACTGCGGATGGAAACACCATATATTTT. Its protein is CASSGTADGNTIYF.